Listed below are T cell receptor beta chains from one sample, sequenced in a study of blood T cell repertoires in COVID-19. The repertoire was sequenced with immunoSEQ multiplex PCR; TCRdb's copy has only in-frame clones and lacks some. The profile shows under 400,000 clones, around 87% of them singletons. Source material: PBMCs or T cells enriched from blood (not recorded which). These receptors all come from a man aged 40-50 years in a cohort exposed to, infected with or recovered from COVID-19 (not recorded which). CDR3s include the opening cysteine and the closing phenylalanine or tryptophan. The order of the fields is CDR3 DNA, CDR3 protein, J gene, D gene, clone size, CDR3 length, V gene. D genes are given only for firm matches. Rows give clone size only sometimes, using once, few, many, or a class for an expanded clone.

TGCAGCGTTGAAGGCGGGAGATTTTACAATGAGCAGTTCTTC	CSVEGGRFYNEQFF	TRBJ2-1	TRBD2	.	14	TRBV29-1
TGTGCCAGTAGTAGACAGGGGGATCAGCCCCAGCATTTT	CASSRQGDQPQHF	TRBJ1-5	TRBD1	.	13	TRBV19
TGTGCCAGCAGTTTAGGGGCTCCGAGGGAGCAGTACTTC	CASSLGAPREQYF	TRBJ2-7	.	.	13	TRBV6-6
TGTGCCAGCAGTTCCGTAGCGGGAGTCACAGATACGCAGTATTTT	CASSSVAGVTDTQYF	TRBJ2-3	TRBD2	.	15	TRBV25-1
TGCGCCAGCAGCTTGAGAGCGGGACCTGGGGATACGCAGTATTTT	CASSLRAGPGDTQYF	TRBJ2-3	TRBD2	.	15	TRBV5-1
TGTGCCAGCAGGGACTATTACAGGGAGGGGCAGTACTTC	CASRDYYREGQYF	TRBJ2-7	.	.	13	TRBV28
TGTGCCAGCAGCTTGGGGACAGGTGAAACAACTAATGAAAAACTGTTTTTT	CASSLGTGETTNEKLFF	TRBJ1-4	TRBD1	.	17	TRBV5-8
TGTGCCAGCAGTCAGACACCCAGCCAGCCCCAGCATTTT	CASSQTPSQPQHF	TRBJ1-5	.	.	13	TRBV28
TGCGCCAGCAGTGGACAGGGAAACACTGAAGCTTTCTTT	CASSGQGNTEAFF	TRBJ1-1	TRBD1	.	13	TRBV10-2
TGTGCCAGCAGTTTGCGTCTAGGCCAGACCTCCTACGAGCAGTACTTC	CASSLRLGQTSYEQYF	TRBJ2-7	.	few	16	TRBV27
TGTGCCATACCCCCCTCTAGCGGACCCACAGATACGCAGTATTTT	CAIPPSSGPTDTQYF	TRBJ2-3	TRBD2	.	15	TRBV28
TGTGCCAGCAGCTTGGGGGCTAGCGGGACAGGTACGCAGTATTTT	CASSLGASGTGTQYF	TRBJ2-3	.	.	15	TRBV5-4
TGCGCCAGCAGCCAAGCGCTCCCACAGGGGAATTCACCCCTCCACTTT	CASSQALPQGNSPLHF	TRBJ1-6	TRBD1	.	16	TRBV10-2
TGTGCCACCCTAGCGGGAGGCGGCGACGAGCAGTACTTC	CATLAGGGDEQYF	TRBJ2-7	TRBD2	.	13	TRBV7-2
TGTGCCAGCAGCCTGGGGGGGTCGGGGAGCAATCAGCCCCAGCATTTT	CASSLGGSGSNQPQHF	TRBJ1-5	.	.	16	TRBV11-2
TGTGCCAGCAGCTTTAGATCCAACACCGGGGAGCTGTTTTTT	CASSFRSNTGELFF	TRBJ2-2	.	.	14	TRBV5-4
TGTGCCAGCAGGAGAGCGGGAGGGGCCTACAATGAGCAGTTCTTC	CASRRAGGAYNEQFF	TRBJ2-1	TRBD2	.	15	TRBV28
TGTGCCAGCAGCTTAATGTCTAGCGAGAGGGTCAATGAGCAGTTCTTC	CASSLMSSERVNEQFF	TRBJ2-1	.	once	16	TRBV7-6
TGTGCCAGCAGTGAAGTGCGGCGCATTGAGACCCAGTACTTC	CASSEVRRIETQYF	TRBJ2-5	.	once	14	TRBV25-1
TGTGCCAGCAGCTTAGAGACACAGAGTAAAGCTTTCTTT	CASSLETQSKAFF	TRBJ1-1	.	.	13	TRBV7-6
TGTGCCAGCAGCTTAACTAGCGGTACCTACGAGCAGTACTTC	CASSLTSGTYEQYF	TRBJ2-7	TRBD2	.	14	TRBV7-9
TGTGCCACCAGCAGAATGTCAGGGCCGGAAGAAAAACTGTTTTTT	CATSRMSGPEEKLFF	TRBJ1-4	.	.	15	TRBV15
TGTGCCAGCAGAGCGGGAGTTAGCTACGAGCAGTACTTC	CASRAGVSYEQYF	TRBJ2-7	TRBD2	.	13	TRBV7-9
TGTGCCAGCAGCAAAGAACGACAGGGCCATACAGATACGCAGTATTTT	CASSKERQGHTDTQYF	TRBJ2-3	.	.	16	TRBV21-1
TGCGCCAGCAGGAGGTTTGGGGCTGTCGAGCAGTACTTC	CASRRFGAVEQYF	TRBJ2-7	.	.	13	TRBV5-1
TGTGCCAGCAGCTTTAGGCTAGGGGGTCAGGGCTACGAGCAGTACTTC	CASSFRLGGQGYEQYF	TRBJ2-7	.	once	16	TRBV5-6
TGTGCCAGCAGCCAGGAGACAGGCGCGTCGGGAGGAAACACCATATATTTT	CASSQETGASGGNTIYF	TRBJ1-3	.	.	17	TRBV4-2
TGTGCCAGCAGTTCCGGACAGGGGGTGACTCAGCCCCAGCATTTT	CASSSGQGVTQPQHF	TRBJ1-5	TRBD1	.	15	TRBV28
TGTGCCAGCAGCCAAGGCACAGGGCAGATGAGCTATGGCTACACCTTC	CASSQGTGQMSYGYTF	TRBJ1-2	.	.	16	TRBV3-1/TRBV3-2
TGTGCCAGCAGTGAAGTAGGGGCCGGGGAGCTGTTTTTT	CASSEVGAGELFF	TRBJ2-2	.	once	13	TRBV6-1
TGTGCCAGCAGGGGCCTTGACAGGGCGGGGTACGAGCAGTACTTC	CASRGLDRAGYEQYF	TRBJ2-7	.	.	15	TRBV4-2
TGTGCCAGCAGCCCAACTGGTGGGACAGGAGTCGAAAAACTGTTTTTT	CASSPTGGTGVEKLFF	TRBJ1-4	TRBD1	.	16	TRBV3-1/TRBV3-2
TGCAGCGTTGCCCTCGTACAGGGGAGGGGCTACACCTTC	CSVALVQGRGYTF	TRBJ1-2	TRBD1	.	13	TRBV29-1
TGTGCCAGCAGTCCAAGCACTAGCCACGGGGAGCTGTTTTTT	CASSPSTSHGELFF	TRBJ2-2	.	.	14	TRBV27
TGTGCCAGTTACTCCGGGACAGGGTATGGCTACACCTTC	CASYSGTGYGYTF	TRBJ1-2	TRBD1	.	13	TRBV19
TGTGCCAGCAGTGCGGACAGCAGCTATGGCTACACCTTC	CASSADSSYGYTF	TRBJ1-2	.	.	13	TRBV25-1
TGTGCCAGCTCACCCAGCCGAGGGACTAGCGGGAATCACGAGCAGTACTTC	CASSPSRGTSGNHEQYF	TRBJ2-7	TRBD2	.	17	TRBV18
TGCGCCAGCTGGGGTATAGCGGGAGGGCGGAATGAGCAGTTCTTC	CASWGIAGGRNEQFF	TRBJ2-1	TRBD2	.	15	TRBV4-1
TGTGCCAGCAGTTTCTCCCGGACAGGGGGCTTGGGCACCGGGGAGCTGTTTTTT	CASSFSRTGGLGTGELFF	TRBJ2-2	TRBD1	.	18	TRBV27